Presented here are 32 T cell receptor beta chains from one specimen sequenced in a study of T cell repertoires in cytomegalovirus infection. TCRdb recomputed calls from the reads with MiXCR, one row per CDR3 protein. The sample has under 250,000 distinct CDR3 sequences; 6.5% are singletons. Sample: PBMCs. These receptors were obtained from a human donor in good health (CMV status not recorded). Some clones in this sample may be carry-over from other donors' samples.

This rearrangement joins TRBV5-1 to TRBJ1-1; tentatively, D is TRBD1 (5 bases). The CDR3 consists of 13 residues. The V gene's germline CDR1 is SGHRS and CDR2 YFSETQ. V lost 4 bases and J 7 bases, leaving 14 bases between the germline ends. In DNA, the CDR3 is TGCGCCAGCAGCCGGGGGGGGGGGAATGAAGCTTTCTTT. Amino acid sequence: CASSRGGGNEAFF. The full variable domain, its missing parts supplied by reference TRBV5-1 and TRBJ1-1, is KAGVTQTPRYLIKTRGQQVTLSCSPISGHRSVSWYQQTPGQGLQFLFEYFSETQRNKGNFPGRFSGRQFSNSRSEMNVSTLELGDSALYLCASSRGGGNEAFFGQGTRLTVV.

This clonotype was counted ten times or more. The chain joins TRBV2 to TRBJ2-7; weak D call: TRBD1 (5 bases). The V and J ends lost 5 bases and 5 bases respectively, with 13 bases between them. The CDR3 is 13 residues long. Germline V gene data show CDR1 as SNHLY and CDR2 as FYNNEI. The chain's CDR3 is CASSPAGWDEQYF. DNA of the CDR3: TGTGCCAGCAGTCCCGCAGGGTGGGACGAGCAGTACTTC.

This chain joins TRBV20-1 and TRBJ1-2, with D unresolved. Germline CDR1 reads DFQATT; CDR2 reads SNEGSKA (reference sequence). This CDR3 contains 11 residues. V lost 3 bases and J 7 bases, leaving 9 bases between the germline ends. CDR3 protein: CSASAVVGYTF. CDR3 coding DNA: TGCAGTGCTAGCGCGGTTGTTGGCTACACCTTC.

At least ten counts were recorded for this clonotype. The rearrangement joins TRBV4-3 to TRBJ2-2, with TRBD2 identical over 12 bases. The V gene's germline CDR1 is LGHNA and CDR2 YSLEER. This CDR3 comprises 17 residues. The trim removed 0 bases at V and 5 bases at J, leaving 4 bases unmatched. The CDR3 DNA reads TGCGCCAGCAGCCAAGATGCTAGCGGGGGGGTAACCGGGGAGCTGTTTTTT. The encoded protein is CASSQDASGGVTGELFF.

This clonotype was picked up many times. The rearrangement uses TRBV4-2 and TRBJ2-5; TRBD2 aligns across 13 bases. Germline V gene data show CDR1 as LGHNA and CDR2 as YNFKEQ. V shed 3 bases and J 2 bases; nucleotides not matched to a gene: 3. CDR3 length equals 16 residues. The DNA of the CDR3 is TGTGCCAGCAGCCAGGGGACTAGCGGGGCGCAAGAGACCCAGTACTTC. This codes for CASSQGTSGAQETQYF.

In its sample, this clonotype was seen many times. The gene calls are TRBV7-9 and TRBJ2-2; the D gene is possibly TRBD2 (6 bases). This CDR3 is built from 17 residues. The germline V and J ends were trimmed by 5 bases and 2 bases, with 18 bases remaining between them. The germline V gene encodes CDR1 SEHNR and CDR2 FQNEAQ (reference sequence). Here the CDR3 DNA reads TGTGCCAGCAGCGGACCCTCCGGCGGACTAAACACCGGGGAGCTGTTTTTT. The encoded protein is CASSGPSGGLNTGELFF. The variable domain in full, completed from reference TRBV7-9 and TRBJ2-2, reads DTGVSQNPRHKITKRGQNVTFRCDPISEHNRLYWYRQTLGQGPEFLTYFQNEAQLEKSRLLSDRFSAERPKGSFSTLEIQRTEQGDSAMYLCASSGPSGGLNTGELFFGEGSRLTVL.

This clonotype was found many times. The rearrangement uses TRBV9 and TRBJ2-6, with 10 bases matching TRBD1. Trimming at V came to 2 bases and at J to 1 base, leaving 6 bases not matched to a gene. The length of the CDR3 is 18 residues. Germline CDR1 SGDLS, CDR2 YYNGEE. The CDR3 region is CASSVWGQGWSGANVLTF. For the CDR3, the DNA is TGTGCCAGCAGCGTGTGGGGACAGGGGTGGTCTGGGGCCAACGTCCTGACTTTC.

This clonotype appeared many times. The genes are TRBV10-3 and TRBJ1-2; D not resolved. V was shortened by 2 bases and J by 4 bases, with 11 bases between the two germline ends. The CDR3 is made up of 14 amino acids. Germline CDR1 ENHRY, CDR2 SYGVKD. The CDR3 bases are TGTGCCATCAGTGAGGGGGAACACATCTATGGCTACACCTTC. Its translation is CAISEGEHIYGYTF.

This clonotype has at least ten counts. This may stem from a read error, because a much larger clone lies one nucleotide away. This rearrangement joins TRBV5-6 to TRBJ2-6; D is undetermined. Trimming stripped 3 bases from V and 2 bases from J, with 3 bases between. CDR3 length equals 13 residues. Germline V gene data show CDR1 as SGHDT and CDR2 as YYEEEE. The CDR3 DNA is TGTGCCAGCAGCTCTACTGGGGCCAACGTCCTGACTTTC. Its protein product is CASSSTGANVLTF.

This clonotype was counted between two and nine times. The chain employs TRBV5-1 and TRBJ2-3; D is undetermined. Germline-derived CDR1 and CDR2 are SGHRS and YFSETQ. V was clipped by 2 bases and J by 6 bases, with 10 bases between them. The CDR3 consists of 13 residues. CDR3 amino acids: CASSFSFEDTQYF. CDR3 coding DNA: TGCGCCAGCAGCTTTTCTTTTGAGGATACGCAGTATTTT.

This clonotype was seen repeatedly, ten times or more. This chain links TRBV12-3 or TRBV12-4 with TRBJ1-5; D is ambiguous. The CDR3 is made up of 20 amino acids. Between the trimmed V and J ends, which lost 1 base and 1 base, there was a span of 23 bases. CDR3 in amino acids: CASSLVRGPVTPRSNQPQHF. Here the CDR3 DNA reads TGTGCCAGCAGTTTAGTCAGAGGGCCGGTAACACCCAGAAGCAATCAGCCCCAGCATTTT.

This clonotype was counted at least ten times. The chain couples TRBV20-1 to TRBJ1-4; possibly TRBD1 for D (5 bases). The CDR3 runs 13 residues. Trimming cost V 4 bases and J 8 bases, with 14 bases left between them. Looked up from germline, CDR1 is DFQATT and CDR2 is SNEGSKA (reference sequence). The CDR3 DNA is TGCAGTGCTATTCGTCCGGGGGGGGAAAAACTGTTTTTT. Its protein is CSAIRPGGEKLFF.

This clonotype was recorded at least ten times. The V gene is TRBV29-1, the J gene TRBJ2-5; D perhaps matches TRBD2 (5 bases). The CDR3 has 12 residues. The V gene lost 4 bases and the J gene lost 5 bases, with 11 bases spanning the gap. Looked up from germline, CDR1 is SQVTM and CDR2 is ANQGSEA. CDR3 sequence reads: CSVVRGSETQYF. The CDR3 coding sequence is TGCAGCGTTGTTCGGGGATCGGAGACCCAGTACTTC. The whole variable domain, filled in from reference TRBV29-1 and TRBJ2-5, reads SAVISQKPSRDICQRGTSLTIQCQVDSQVTMMFWYRQQPGQSLTLIATANQGSEATYESGFVIDKFPISRPNLTFSTLTVSNMSPEDSSIYLCSVVRGSETQYFGPGTRLLVL.

This clonotype was counted many times. The V call is TRBV7-2, the J call TRBJ2-5, with 10 nucleotides matching TRBD2. V lost 3 bases and J lost 3; bases outside the gene matches: 16. Germline CDR1 SGHTA, CDR2 FQGNSA. The CDR3 has 19 residues. CDR3 residues: CASSLGRRSGGAEKETQYF. DNA for the CDR3: TGTGCCAGCAGCTTGGGGAGAAGAAGCGGGGGGGCTGAAAAAGAGACCCAGTACTTC.

This clonotype has at least ten counts. V and J are TRBV7-2 and TRBJ1-1; D remains unclear. V lost 6 bases and J 1 base, leaving 12 bases between the germline ends. This CDR3 comprises 14 residues. Looked up from germline, CDR1 is SGHTA and CDR2 is FQGNSA. The CDR3 region is CASSLRTGNTEAFF. Written as DNA, the CDR3 is TGTGCCAGCAGTTTGCGGACGGGGAACACTGAAGCTTTCTTT. Supplemented by reference TRBV7-2 and TRBJ1-1, the full variable domain reads GAGVSQSPSNKVTEKGKDVELRCDPISGHTALYWYRQSLGQGLEFLIYFQGNSAPDKSGLPSDRFSAERTGGSVSTLTIQRTQQEDSAVYLCASSLRTGNTEAFFGQGTRLTVV.

The sample holds a few counts of this clonotype. The rearrangement links TRBV5-8 to TRBJ2-3, with D uncertain. This CDR3 spans 16 amino acids. V dropped 2 bases and J dropped 1 base, with 14 bases sitting between them. Germline CDR1 SGHTS, CDR2 YDEGEE. This CDR3 is CASSFNPSSGTDTQYF. The DNA of the CDR3 is TGTGCCAGCAGCTTTAATCCCAGCTCCGGCACAGATACGCAGTATTTT. Looking up the rest from reference TRBV5-8 and TRBJ2-3 gives the full variable domain: EAGVTQSPTHLIKTRGQQATLRCSPISGHTSVYWYQQALGLGLQFLLWYDEGEERNRGNFPPRFSGRQFPNYSSELNVNALELEDSALYLCASSFNPSSGTDTQYFGPGTRLTVL.

This clonotype showed up many times. The V call is TRBV7-2, the J call TRBJ1-5; 7 nucleotides agree with TRBD1. The CDR3 totals 16 residues. Germline loops: CDR1 SGHTA, CDR2 FQGNSA. Trimming took 1 base from V and 4 from J; bases not matched to a gene: 7. The CDR3 loop reads CASSLDQGVRNQPQHF. The CDR3 region has the DNA TGTGCCAGCAGCTTAGATCAGGGGGTGAGGAATCAGCCCCAGCATTTT.

This clonotype was seen at least ten times. The chain couples TRBV7-2 to TRBJ2-7; 14 nucleotides align to TRBD2. V lost 1 base to trimming and J lost 2 bases; unmatched junction nucleotides: 16. This CDR3 is 21 amino acids long. The germline V gene has CDR1 SGHTA and CDR2 FQGNSA. The CDR3 DNA sequence: TGTGCCAGCAGCTTAGTAGTGGGTACGGGGACTAGCGGGGGTAATCCCTACGAGCAGTACTTC. Amino acid sequence: CASSLVVGTGTSGGNPYEQYF.

In its sample, this clonotype was seen many times. This CDR3 reads CSARDTASVEQFF. The CDR3 bases are TGCAGTGCTAGAGATACCGCGAGTGTTGAGCAGTTCTTC. The V gene is TRBV20-1, the J gene TRBJ2-1; D is unclear. Trimming cost V 0 bases and J 9 bases, with 12 bases left between them. CDR1 and CDR2 from the germline V gene are DFQATT and SNEGSKA (reference sequence). CDR3 size: 13 residues.

The chain is built from TRBV29-1 and TRBJ2-7; D is ambiguous. The CDR3 loop spans 13 amino acids. V dropped 5 bases and J dropped 0 bases, with 11 bases sitting between them. CDR1 and CDR2 (germline): SQVTM, ANQGSEA. CDR3 in DNA: TGCAGCGTTCAGTTGACGAACTCCTACGAGCAGTACTTC. Encoded protein: CSVQLTNSYEQYF.

This chain's CDR3 is CASSSWDREAKNIQYF. Here the CDR3 DNA reads TGTGCCAGCAGCTCATGGGACAGGGAGGCCAAAAACATTCAGTACTTC. This chain uses TRBV11-3 with TRBJ2-4, with 9 bases identical to TRBD1. The CDR3 runs 16 residues. The germline V gene encodes CDR1 SGHNT and CDR2 YENEEA. V shed 4 bases, J shed 1 base, and the junction held 5 bases outside the gene matches.

This clonotype was counted a few times. This chain uses TRBV6-2 or TRBV6-3 with TRBJ1-1, with D possibly matching TRBD1 (5 bases). The CDR3 has 13 amino acids. V lost 6 bases to trimming and J lost 7 bases, with 15 bases between them. Germline CDR1 MNHEY, CDR2 SVGEGT. The CDR3 is CASSQGRYVEAFF. CDR3 in DNA: TGTGCCAGCAGCCAGGGACGGTATGTTGAAGCTTTCTTT.

This clonotype was observed many times. The gene calls are TRBV28 and TRBJ1-5, with D perhaps TRBD1 (6 bases). The germline gives CDR1 MDHEN, CDR2 SYDVKM. The CDR3 sequence is 14 residues long. Trimming took off 5 bases at V and 6 bases at J, with 14 bases between the two ends. CDR3 coding DNA: TGTGCCAGCAGTAACCCGGGAGGGGGTCAGCCCCAGCATTTT. It is translated as CASSNPGGGQPQHF.

This clonotype was counted many times. The J gene is TRBJ1-1, the V gene TRBV7-2; 8 positions match TRBD1. V shed 5 bases and J 1 base; nucleotides not matched to a gene: 6. Per germline, CDR1 SGHTA and CDR2 FQGNSA. CDR3 size: 15 residues. The CDR3 DNA follows: TGTGCCAGCAGCCCAGGGGGCGCAGGGAACACTGAAGCTTTCTTT. It codes for CASSPGGAGNTEAFF. The full variable domain, in which reference TRBV7-2 and TRBJ1-1 provide the parts outside the CDR3, is GAGVSQSPSNKVTEKGKDVELRCDPISGHTALYWYRQSLGQGLEFLIYFQGNSAPDKSGLPSDRFSAERTGGSVSTLTIQRTQQEDSAVYLCASSPGGAGNTEAFFGQGTRLTVV.

This clonotype was counted many times. The rearrangement links TRBV7-2 to TRBJ1-1, with TRBD1 as a possible D gene (5 bases). The V end lost 6 bases, the J end lost 10 bases, and 15 bases lay between the germline ends. The CDR3 is 12 residues long. Germline lookup yields CDR1 SGHTA and CDR2 FQGNSA. The CDR3 is CASRPAGQSAFF. The CDR3 DNA sequence: TGTGCCAGCAGACCAGCGGGGCAGTCAGCTTTCTTT.

This clonotype was detected ten times or more. A read error may explain this, as a much larger clone is one base away. This sequence joins TRBV7-9 and TRBJ1-5; D is ambiguous. This CDR3 contains 12 residues. The V end lost 5 bases, the J end lost 5 bases, and 7 bases lay between the germline ends. The germline V gene has CDR1 SEHNR and CDR2 FQNEAQ (reference sequence). The CDR3 DNA reads as TGTGCCAGCAGCCCTCAGGATCAGCCCCAGCATTTT. Protein product: CASSPQDQPQHF.

This clonotype was recorded a few times. The rearrangement uses TRBV18 and TRBJ2-2, with TRBD2 as a possible D gene (5 bases). The germline V gene encodes CDR1 KGHSH and CDR2 LQKENI. The germline V and J ends were trimmed by 5 bases and 0 bases, with 7 bases remaining between them. The CDR3 runs to 14 residues. The CDR3 sequence is CASSRLTNTGELFF. CDR3 sequence (DNA): TGTGCCAGCTCAAGACTAACGAACACCGGGGAGCTGTTTTTT.

The chain employs TRBV7-2 and TRBJ1-1; a weak D match, TRBD1 (5 bases). Trimming pared 5 bases from V and 11 bases from J, leaving 24 bases between. CDR3 size: 15 residues. Germline V gene sequence: CDR1 SGHTA, CDR2 FQGNSA. CDR3 residues: CASSPTFWDLIGAFF. CDR3 sequence (DNA): TGTGCCAGCAGCCCGACCTTTTGGGACCTAATAGGGGCTTTCTTT.

This clonotype was seen a handful of times. V usage is TRBV5-6 and J usage is TRBJ2-1; 9 bases fit TRBD1. V shed 0 bases, J shed 4 bases, and the junction held 2 bases outside the gene matches. The CDR3 covers 15 residues. Germline CDR1 is SGHDT and CDR2 is YYEEEE. The DNA for the CDR3 is TGTGCCAGCAGCTTGGACAGGGGGCCTTACAATGAGCAGTTCTTC. This gives the protein CASSLDRGPYNEQFF.

This chain joins TRBV20-1 and TRBJ2-5; TRBD1 agrees at 8 bases. The CDR3 runs to 13 residues. J lost 4 bases, V lost 5 bases, and 6 bases had no gene match. CDR1 is DFQATT and CDR2 is SNEGSKA in the germline V gene (reference sequence). DNA for the CDR3: TGCAGTGCTCCTCGGACAGGGTCAGAGACCCAGTACTTC. Its protein product is CSAPRTGSETQYF.

In its sample, this clonotype was seen many times. The V call is TRBV7-9, the J call TRBJ2-3; 10 nucleotides agree with TRBD1. This CDR3 is 15 amino acids long. J was trimmed by 1 base and V by 9 bases; bases with no gene match: 7. Germline V CDR1 and CDR2: SEHNR, FQNEAQ (reference sequence). CDR3 coding DNA: TGTGCCAGTTCCCACGGGACAGGGGGCACAGATACGCAGTATTTT. Protein product: CASSHGTGGTDTQYF.

Many counts were recorded for this clonotype. The rearrangement uses TRBV6-2 or TRBV6-3 and TRBJ2-3, with D possibly being TRBD1 (7 bases). CDR3 length: 17 residues. The V and J ends lost 5 bases and 3 bases respectively, with 21 bases between them. Per the germline V gene, CDR1 is MNHEY and CDR2 is SVGEGT. CDR3: CASSQEGANGETDTQYF. The DNA of the CDR3 is TGTGCCAGCAGTCAGGAGGGGGCTAATGGAGAAACAGATACGCAGTATTTT.